This passage covers 5 T cell receptor beta chains from one sample sequenced in a study of identical twins (dated by TCRdb to about 2016). The library was obtained by 5' RACE. For sequencing, an Illumina HiSeq 2000 was employed. TCRdb cleaned the public reads at Q25 with fastp, built clones with MiXCR and kept in-frame beta chains. Rows with one shared CDR3 protein collapse into an entry with the most common genes and DNA. This sample comprises some 790,000 distinct CDR3 sequences, 18% of them detected only once. Approximately 14% of the sample rests with the top ten. These records were also assigned to another study, of T cells expressing NK-cell markers.

Sequenced input: PBMCs. The receptors shown here come from a young woman in good health.

This clonotype was observed once. This rearrangement joins TRBV5-1 to TRBJ2-3; 11 nucleotides match TRBD2. The CDR3 has 16 residues. CDR1 and CDR2 (germline): SGHRS, YFSETQ. The J segment lost 2 bases and the V segment lost 4 bases, leaving 6 bases of the junction unmatched. The chain's CDR3 is CASSTGTSGYTDTQYF. DNA of the CDR3: TGCGCCAGCAGCACCGGGACTAGCGGATACACAGATACGCAGTATTTT.

This clonotype showed up just a few times. The chain recombines TRBV7-9 with TRBJ1-1, with 11 bases that match TRBD1. The V segment lost 5 bases and the J segment 5 bases; nucleotides outside the gene matches: 13. Germline loops: CDR1 SEHNR, CDR2 FQNEAQ (reference sequence). CDR3 length equals 17 residues. The DNA for the CDR3 is TGTGCCAGCAGCAATAGTCGGACAGGGGGCATCGAGACTGAAGCTTTCTTT. Its translation: CASSNSRTGGIETEAFF.

The rearrangement uses TRBV12-5 and TRBJ2-7; the D call may be TRBD1 or TRBD2 (6 bases each). The CDR3 spans 15 residues. Trimming removed 0 bases at V and 2 bases at J, with 11 bases between. Germline V gene data show CDR1 as LGHNT and CDR2 as FRNRAP. CDR3 residues: CASGLVRGATYEQYF. CDR3 coding DNA: TGTGCTAGTGGTTTGGTAAGGGGGGCCACCTACGAGCAGTACTTC.

The J gene is TRBJ2-3, the V gene TRBV12-3 or TRBV12-4, with D possibly being TRBD2 (5 bases). Trimming took 7 bases from V and 2 from J, leaving 13 bases between them. The CDR3 is made up of 14 amino acids. The CDR3 loop reads CASTSGLTTDTQYF. The CDR3 DNA follows: TGTGCCAGCACTTCTGGACTGACCACAGATACGCAGTATTTT.

The table lists this clonotype with a few counts. The chain has TRBV7-2 and TRBJ1-3; no reliable D call. The V and J ends lost 3 bases and 0 bases respectively, with 9 bases between them. CDR1 is SGHTA, CDR2 FQGNSA, per germline. This CDR3 spans 15 amino acids. The CDR3 DNA reads TGTGCCAGCAGCTTCCGACTGATCTCTGGAAACACCATATATTTT. It yields the protein CASSFRLISGNTIYF.